This T cell receptor (beta chain) was identified in a study of monozygotic twins with inflammatory bowel disease (dated by TCRdb to the late 2010s). Regarding the complete study: The complete study included 28 monozygotic twin pairs: 19 IBD-discordant Danish pairs and nine German pairs, of which four were IBD-concordant and five were IBD-discordant. Disease-associated traits were sought mainly through comparisons between IBD patients and their genetically identical healthy co-twins within discordant pairs. Each individual had, on average, about 151 000 unique TCRalpha sequences and 181 000 unique TCRbeta sequences available for analysis. The full study reports these points: The results gave no support for a single strong signal or clonotype linked to IBD. Compared with healthy twins, IBD patients shared fewer clonotypes with other individuals, and the difference was most pronounced in patients with signs of disease activity. The analysis was unable to tell apart different T cell subtypes. TCRbeta repertoire diversity, by inverse Simpson index, was decreased in IBD patients compared with their healthy co-twins. No difference in repertoire similarity was observed between concordant and discordant twins, possibly owing to limited statistical power. Because patients were on differing immunosuppressive treatments, the repertoires may have picked up extra background noise and inter-individual variability.

On this clonotype: No antigen is known for it.

The CDR1 and CDR2 encoded by the germline V gene (reference sequence) are DFQATT and SNEGSKA. Reading from cysteine to phenylalanine, the CDR3 counts 12 amino acids. No DNA was logged. From each donor, an approximately 2.5 ml peripheral blood sample was drawn into PAXgene tubes and stored at -80 degrees C. Total RNA was isolated from whole blood with the PAXgene blood miRNA kit on an automated QIAcube, without T cell sorting. Deep TCRalpha and TCRbeta repertoire profiling with unique molecular barcoding was performed on peripheral blood of monozygotic twin pairs concordant or discordant for inflammatory bowel disease. For every twin pair, smoking habits were documented, and each individual was categorised as a current, former or never smoker. The library was obtained by 5' RACE. For each TCR library, 3,000 to 3,500 ng of total RNA was used. For each sample, cDNA was synthesized in eight separate reactions using SMARTScribe reverse transcriptase. During cDNA synthesis, template switching introduced unique molecular identifiers that contained a 6-nucleotide sample barcode. TCRalpha and TCRbeta cDNA was amplified in two nested PCRs of roughly 16 and 10 cycles, and bead purification was carried out after each PCR. Before amplification, the cDNA was treated with uracil DNA-glycosylase and purified using the QIAquick PCR purification kit. The second PCR was the step at which Illumina TruSeq-compatible adapters and sample-specific barcodes were added. TapeStation and Qubit were used to check library quality and concentration, and 5 ng of each library went into the pool. The pooled libraries were sequenced with 2 x 100 bp reads and custom sequencing primers on an Illumina HiSeq2500 single-index Rapid Run. The study's own analysis went as follows. PCR and sequencing errors were corrected by UMI-based consensus assembly using MiGEC version 1.2.6. MiXCR version 2.1.1 was used for V(D)J alignment, clonotype assembly and CDR3 extraction. To normalise gene usage, clonotype sharing and MAIT/NKT TCR abundance, the analysis used the top 1000, 10 000 and 20 000 clonotypes per sample. Diversity was computed as the inverse Simpson index with the vegan R package after downsampling to 27 000 UMIs. Paired Mann-Whitney U tests were applied to discordant twin pairs, with Benjamini-Hochberg correction for multiple testing. Through TCRdb reprocessing, the reads give one entry per CDR3 protein sequence; DNA is omitted. These V and J calls rely on TCRdb rather than the paper's analysis. This sample's table lists about 140,000 distinct CDR3 sequences. The leading ten clones occupy 2.4% of the sample.

This TCR was sampled from a human donor with ulcerative colitis or Crohn's disease, or a healthy co-twin of an affected twin (not recorded which). This sequence uses TRBV20-1 and TRBJ2-1; lacking DNA, the TRBD2 call made by TCRdb goes unchecked. The sample taken for sequencing was blood. This receptor carries the CDR3 CSAGTSTNEQFF.